Listed below are T cell receptor beta chains from one sample, sequenced in a study of beta chain features in type 1 diabetes. TCRdb's table, derived via immunoSEQ multiplex PCR, lists solely in-frame clones and lacks some. The sample lists fewer than 30,000 clones; 60% to 75% were seen once. Sequencing input: Tregs from blood. The receptors come from a woman in her 40s in good health. Both conserved end residues are part of each CDR3. D genes are given only for firm matches. Clone sizes are given selectively: once, few, many, or a class where the clone is expanded.

-	TRBD2	TRBV5-1	TRBJ2-1	TGCGCCAGCTCAGCCGCGGGAGGGGTGGGAACAAGTAATGAGCAGTTCTTC	CASSAAGGVGTSNEQFF
-	-	TRBV19	TRBJ2-5	TGTGCCAGTAGATTCAGGGACCAAGAGACCCAGTACTTC	CASRFRDQETQYF
-	-	TRBV7-9	TRBJ1-1	TGTGCCAGCAGCCGCGGGTTGACTGAAGCTTTCTTT	CASSRGLTEAFF
-	-	TRBV19	TRBJ1-5	TGTGCCAGTAGTGACGGGGGGACCGGGTGGGCTAGCAATCAGCCCCAGCATTTT	CASSDGGTGWASNQPQHF
once	-	TRBV18	TRBJ1-6	TGTGCCAGCTCACCAAGTAGTTCGGTTAATAATTCACCCCTCCACTTT	CASSPSSSVNNSPLHF
once	TRBD1	TRBV6-5	TRBJ1-4	TGTGCCAGCAGTTCCAGACAGGGTCGACTTAATGAAAAACTGTTTTTT	CASSSRQGRLNEKLFF
-	TRBD1	TRBV5-1	TRBJ2-1	TGCGCCAGCAGACAAGGACAGGGGGGTTACAATGAGCAGTTCTTC	CASRQGQGGYNEQFF
-	-	TRBV5-1	TRBJ2-5	TGCGCCAGCAGCTTTGGACTACAAGAGACCCAGTACTTC	CASSFGLQETQYF
-	-	TRBV5-1	TRBJ2-7	TGCGCCAGCAGCTTGTTGTCCCGGCGGGCTGGCGAGCAGTACTTC	CASSLLSRRAGEQYF
-	TRBD2	TRBV5-8	TRBJ2-3	TGTGCCAGCAGCTCGGGTAGCGGGGGGGCTCAGACGCAGTATTTT	CASSSGSGGAQTQYF
-	TRBD1	TRBV19	TRBJ2-7	TGTGCCAGTATGGACAGGGCTACCTACGAGCAGTACTTC	CASMDRATYEQYF
-	-	TRBV2	TRBJ2-2	TGTGCCAGCAGTGCAGGGGAGCTGTTTTTT	CASSAGELFF
-	TRBD2	TRBV5-1	TRBJ2-1	TGCGCCAGCCGGGGTCGGGGGGTAAGCTCCTACAATGAGCAGTTCTTC	CASRGRGVSSYNEQFF
-	-	TRBV28	TRBJ1-5	TGTGCCAGCATCATACGGGGATCCCATTTCAATCAGCCCCAGCATTTT	CASIIRGSHFNQPQHF
-	-	TRBV10-2	TRBJ2-3	TGCGCCAGCAACATAGGCGGGGCAAGCACAGATACGCAGTATTTT	CASNIGGASTDTQYF
-	TRBD1	TRBV5-6	TRBJ1-5	TGTGCCAGCAGCAGAAACACCGGGACAGGGAGCAATCAGCCCCAGCATTTT	CASSRNTGTGSNQPQHF
-	TRBD2	TRBV5-4	TRBJ2-3	TGTGCCAGCAGCCTCGGAACTAGCGGGGGCACAGATACGCAGTATTTT	CASSLGTSGGTDTQYF
-	-	TRBV7-8	TRBJ1-1	TGTGCCAGCAGGGTTAGAACTTTTAGTCGTGAAGCTTTCTTT	CASRVRTFSREAFF
-	-	TRBV9	TRBJ1-2	TGTGCCAGCAGCCCGATAGGGGGTAACTATGGCTACACCTTC	CASSPIGGNYGYTF
-	-	TRBV6-5	TRBJ1-5	TGTGCCAGCAGTTACAAAGAGACACGTACCAATCAGCCCCAGCATTTT	CASSYKETRTNQPQHF
once	TRBD1	TRBV10-3	TRBJ2-3	TGTGCCATCACCCGGGACAGGGAGGGAGATACGCAGTATTTT	CAITRDREGDTQYF
-	TRBD1	TRBV19	TRBJ1-2	TGTGCCAGTAGAGGGACAGTCTATGGCTACACCTTC	CASRGTVYGYTF
-	TRBD1	TRBV4-3	TRBJ1-3	TGCGCCAGCAGCCAAGGGCTAGGGGGCGGAAACACCATATATTTT	CASSQGLGGGNTIYF
-	TRBD2	TRBV11-2	TRBJ2-3	TGTGCCAGCAGCTTTACTAGCGGGAGCACAGATACGCAGTATTTT	CASSFTSGSTDTQYF
-	-	TRBV18	TRBJ2-2	TGTGCCAGCTCACCAACAGAGCCGACCGGGGAGCTGTTTTTT	CASSPTEPTGELFF
-	TRBD2	TRBV4-1	TRBJ2-2	TGCGCCAGCAGCCGTCAGCGGGGGGGCAGCGGGGAGCTGTTTTTT	CASSRQRGGSGELFF
few	-	TRBV23-1	TRBJ2-3	TGCGCCAGCAGCAGACTGATGCCTAGCACAGATACGCAGTATTTT	CASSRLMPSTDTQYF
-	-	TRBV6-5	TRBJ2-5	TGTGCCAGCAGTTCAGTTCACAGTGCTGAGACCCAGTACTTC	CASSSVHSAETQYF
-	-	TRBV19	TRBJ1-1	TGTGCCAGTAGTATAAAACAGTACACTGAAGCTTTCTTT	CASSIKQYTEAFF
-	-	TRBV5-6	TRBJ2-7	TGTGCCAGCAGCTTGCGGCAGGCCTACGAGCAGTACTTC	CASSLRQAYEQYF
-	-	TRBV27	TRBJ2-4	TGTGCCAGCAGTCTCCTAGCGACGAAAAACATTCAGTACTTC	CASSLLATKNIQYF
-	-	TRBV27	TRBJ2-7	TGTGCCAACGCGGAAGGGGAGTACTTC	CANAEGEYF